This T cell receptor beta chain was recorded in a study of control samples from healthy donors and cancer patients. TCRdb's copy holds only in-frame clones and misses some; the assay was immunoSEQ multiplex PCR. The repertoire includes 120,000 to 150,000 clones, approximately 91% of them detected once, and approximately 9% sits in the top ten. V was cut by 0 bases and J by 8 bases, with 7 bases left in between. Germline V CDR1 and CDR2: GTSNPN, SVGIG (reference sequence). The CDR3 totals 11 residues. This clonotype was sampled from a woman in her twenties or thirties in good health. Sequenced material: blood. The chain uses TRBV30 and TRBJ1-1; D uncertain. The CDR3 sequence: CAWSVRKEAFF. The CDR3, as DNA: TGTGCCTGGAGTGTACGGAAAGAAGCTTTCTTT.